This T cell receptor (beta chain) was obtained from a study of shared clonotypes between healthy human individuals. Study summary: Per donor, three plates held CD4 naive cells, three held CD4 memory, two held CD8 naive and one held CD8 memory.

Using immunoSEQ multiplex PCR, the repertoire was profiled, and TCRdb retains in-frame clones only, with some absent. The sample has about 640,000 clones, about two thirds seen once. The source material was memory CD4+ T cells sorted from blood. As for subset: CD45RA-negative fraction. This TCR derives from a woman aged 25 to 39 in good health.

In DNA form, the CDR3 reads TGCAGCGTTGCTTCGAGACTAGCGGTCCAAGAGACCCAGTACTTC. It codes for CSVASRLAVQETQYF. This sequence joins TRBV29-1 and TRBJ2-5, with 9 bases lining up with TRBD2. The CDR3 runs 15 residues. The V segment lost 4 bases and the J segment 1 base; nucleotides outside the gene matches: 7. Germline V gene lookup returns CDR1 SQVTM and CDR2 ANQGSEA.